This T cell receptor beta chain originates from a study of cytomegalovirus exposure and HLA in healthy donors. Study observations and caveats: It was likely that a cluster of highly shared sequence variants was a sequencing artifact. The study carried out a later analysis of TCR beta sequences. It associated under 20,000 of them with specific HLA alleles at a false discovery rate of 0.05.

As regards this clone: Its antigen is not known.

The PCR used 60 Vbeta and 13 Jbeta primers. Using immunoSEQ multiplex PCR, the repertoire was profiled, and TCRdb retains in-frame clones only, with some absent. The sample yields 150,000 or so clones, more than 60% seen once. CDR3 length: 15 residues. Trimming removed 11 bases from V and 9 bases from J; junction bases left unmatched: 15. Looked up from germline, CDR1 is MNHNS and CDR2 is SASEGT. The sequenced sample was PBMCs. This clonotype was sampled from a female donor in good health and CMV-seronegative. V and J are TRBV6-1 and TRBJ2-4; TRBD1 matches 11 bases. In nucleotides, the CDR3 is TGTGCCGGCGCCTCGGGACAGGGGGGAGTTGGCATTCAGTACTTC. This gives the protein CAGASGQGGVGIQYF.